In its sample, the clone carrying this TCR beta chain was seen a few times. Its target is unknown. This record belongs to a study of blood T cells in healthy people across ages. The study's findings and limits: Both higher diversity and more naive CD4+ cells marked long-lived donors when set against aged donors. Diversity estimates drawn from one million T cells were deemed underestimates.

With a J-beta primer mix and a sample-barcoded 5' primer, a second PCR ran 7 to 11 cycles. TCRdb redid the calling of the 5' RACE reads with MiXCR, one entry per CDR3 protein. The sample contains 800,000 to 1,000,000 distinct CDR3 sequences, roughly 52% of which appear only once. Input material: blood. The sequence was obtained from a man aged 25-40 years in good health.

CDR3 DNA sequence: TGCGCCAGCAGCCAGGCACAGGGATGGACTGAAGCTTTCTTT. It is translated as CASSQAQGWTEAFF. The rearrangement joins TRBV4-3 to TRBJ1-1, with D possibly being TRBD1 (6 bases). Trimming removed 3 bases at V and 5 bases at J, with 13 bases between. The CDR3 loop spans 14 amino acids. Per germline, CDR1 LGHNA and CDR2 YSLEER.